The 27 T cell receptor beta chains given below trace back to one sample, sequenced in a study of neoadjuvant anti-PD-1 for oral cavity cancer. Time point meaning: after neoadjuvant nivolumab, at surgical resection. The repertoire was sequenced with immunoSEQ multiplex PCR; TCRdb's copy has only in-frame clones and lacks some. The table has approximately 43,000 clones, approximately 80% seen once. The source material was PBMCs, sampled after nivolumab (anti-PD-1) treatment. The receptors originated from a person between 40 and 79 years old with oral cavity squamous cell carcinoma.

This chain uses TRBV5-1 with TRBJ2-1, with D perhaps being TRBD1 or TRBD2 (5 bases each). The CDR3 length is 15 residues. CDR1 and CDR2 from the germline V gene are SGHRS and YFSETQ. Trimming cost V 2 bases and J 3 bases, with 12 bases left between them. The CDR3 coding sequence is TGCGCCAGCAGCTTACGAGGGGAAAACTACAATGAGCAGTTCTTC. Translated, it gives CASSLRGENYNEQFF.

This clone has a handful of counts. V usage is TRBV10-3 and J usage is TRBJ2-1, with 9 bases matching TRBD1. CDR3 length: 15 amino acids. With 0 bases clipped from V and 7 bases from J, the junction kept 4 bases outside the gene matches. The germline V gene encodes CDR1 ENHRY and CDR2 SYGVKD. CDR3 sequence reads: CAISESGTGRNEQFF. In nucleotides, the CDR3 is TGTGCCATCAGTGAGTCGGGGACAGGGAGAAATGAGCAGTTCTTC.

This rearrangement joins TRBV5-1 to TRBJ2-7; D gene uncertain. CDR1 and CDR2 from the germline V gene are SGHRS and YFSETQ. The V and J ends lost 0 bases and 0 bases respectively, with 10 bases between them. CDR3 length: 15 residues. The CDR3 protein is CASSLDSVLSYEQYF. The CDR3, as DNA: TGCGCCAGCAGCTTGGACTCCGTTCTCTCCTACGAGCAGTACTTC.

The CDR3 sequence: CASRDRMTYEQYF. Here the CDR3 DNA reads TGCGCCAGCAGGGACAGAATGACCTACGAGCAGTACTTC. The chain recombines TRBV5-1 with TRBJ2-7; D may be TRBD1 (6 bases). The CDR3 is made up of 13 amino acids. The germline CDR1 and CDR2 sequences are SGHRS and YFSETQ. Trimming shortened V by 5 bases and J by 2 bases, and 11 bases separated the two germline ends.

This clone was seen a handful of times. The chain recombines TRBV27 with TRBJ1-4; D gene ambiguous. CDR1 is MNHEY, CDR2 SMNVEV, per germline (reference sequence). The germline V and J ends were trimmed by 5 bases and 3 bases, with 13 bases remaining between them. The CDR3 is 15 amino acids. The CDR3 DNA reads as TGTGCCAGCAGTCAAGACACCAACCCTAATGAAAAACTGTTTTTT. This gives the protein CASSQDTNPNEKLFF.

The chain's CDR3 is CASSLVAGNEQFF. CDR3 DNA sequence: TGTGCCAGCAGCTTGGTAGCGGGGAATGAGCAGTTCTTC. V and J are TRBV5-6 and TRBJ2-1, with TRBD2 matching 8 bases. Germline V gene sequence: CDR1 SGHDT, CDR2 YYEEEE. The V segment lost 0 bases and the J segment 7 bases; nucleotides outside the gene matches: 0. This CDR3 is 13 amino acids long.

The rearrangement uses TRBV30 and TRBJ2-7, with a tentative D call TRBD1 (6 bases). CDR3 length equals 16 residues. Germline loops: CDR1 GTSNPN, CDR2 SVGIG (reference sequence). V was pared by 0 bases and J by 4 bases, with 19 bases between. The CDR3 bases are TGTGCCTGGAGTGTATTTGGGGGCCCGACACCTTACGAGCAGTACTTC. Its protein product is CAWSVFGGPTPYEQYF.

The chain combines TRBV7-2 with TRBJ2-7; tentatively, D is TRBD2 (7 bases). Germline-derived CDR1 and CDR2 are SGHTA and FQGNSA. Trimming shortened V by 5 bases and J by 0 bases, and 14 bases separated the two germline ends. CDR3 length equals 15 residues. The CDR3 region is CASSRGGDFSYEQYF. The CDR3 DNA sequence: TGTGCCAGCAGCCGAGGGGGGGACTTCTCCTACGAGCAGTACTTC.

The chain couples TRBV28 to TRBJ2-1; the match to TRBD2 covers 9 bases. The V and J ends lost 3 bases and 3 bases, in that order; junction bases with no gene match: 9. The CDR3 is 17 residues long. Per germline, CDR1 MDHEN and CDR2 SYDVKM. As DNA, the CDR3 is TGTGCCAGCAGTTTTGATTTCAGCGGGAGGCTCTACAATGAGCAGTTCTTC. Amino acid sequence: CASSFDFSGRLYNEQFF.

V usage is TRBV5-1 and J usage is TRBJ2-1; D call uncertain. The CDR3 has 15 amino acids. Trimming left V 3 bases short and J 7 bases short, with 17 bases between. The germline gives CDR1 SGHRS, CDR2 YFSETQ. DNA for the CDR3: TGCGCCAGCAGCTCCAGTGGCTCCGGGCATAATGAGCAGTTCTTC. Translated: CASSSSGSGHNEQFF.

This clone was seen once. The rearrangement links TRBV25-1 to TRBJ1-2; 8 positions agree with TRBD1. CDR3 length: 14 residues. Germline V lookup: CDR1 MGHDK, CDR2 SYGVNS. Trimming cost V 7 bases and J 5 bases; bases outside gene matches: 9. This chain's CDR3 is CASTGQGNLYGYTF. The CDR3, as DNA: TGTGCCAGCACCGGACAGGGAAATTTGTATGGCTACACCTTC.

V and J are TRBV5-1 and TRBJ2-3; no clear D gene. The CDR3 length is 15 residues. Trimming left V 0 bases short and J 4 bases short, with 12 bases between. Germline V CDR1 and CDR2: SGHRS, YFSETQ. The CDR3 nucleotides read TGCGCCAGCAGCTTGGCTCCGGGTCACCCAGATACGCAGTATTTT. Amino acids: CASSLAPGHPDTQYF.

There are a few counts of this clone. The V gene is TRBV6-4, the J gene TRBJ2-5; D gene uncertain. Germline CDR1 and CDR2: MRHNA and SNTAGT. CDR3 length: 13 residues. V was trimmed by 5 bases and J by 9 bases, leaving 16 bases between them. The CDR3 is CASSSLAESPQYF. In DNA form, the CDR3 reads TGTGCCAGCAGTTCCCTCGCGGAGAGCCCCCAGTACTTC.

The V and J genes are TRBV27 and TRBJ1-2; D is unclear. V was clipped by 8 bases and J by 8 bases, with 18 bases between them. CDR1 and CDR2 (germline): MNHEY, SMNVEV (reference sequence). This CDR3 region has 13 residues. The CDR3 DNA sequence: TGTGCCAGCGCCCCTCGATCTTTTGCCGGCTACACCTTC. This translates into CASAPRSFAGYTF.

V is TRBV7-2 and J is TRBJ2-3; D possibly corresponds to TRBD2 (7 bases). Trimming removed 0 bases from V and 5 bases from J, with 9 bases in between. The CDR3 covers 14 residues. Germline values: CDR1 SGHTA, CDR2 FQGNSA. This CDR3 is CASSLAGGRDTQYF. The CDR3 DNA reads TGTGCCAGCAGCTTAGCGGGGGGGCGAGATACGCAGTATTTT. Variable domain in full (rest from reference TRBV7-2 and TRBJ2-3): GAGVSQSPSNKVTEKGKDVELRCDPISGHTALYWYRQSLGQGLEFLIYFQGNSAPDKSGLPSDRFSAERTGGSVSTLTIQRTQQEDSAVYLCASSLAGGRDTQYFGPGTRLTVL.

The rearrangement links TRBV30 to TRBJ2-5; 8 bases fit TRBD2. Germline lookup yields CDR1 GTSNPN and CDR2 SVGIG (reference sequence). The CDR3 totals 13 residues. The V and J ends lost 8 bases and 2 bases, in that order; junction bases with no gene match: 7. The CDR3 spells CARTLAGQETQYF. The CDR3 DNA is TGTGCCCGGACATTAGCGGGGCAAGAGACCCAGTACTTC.

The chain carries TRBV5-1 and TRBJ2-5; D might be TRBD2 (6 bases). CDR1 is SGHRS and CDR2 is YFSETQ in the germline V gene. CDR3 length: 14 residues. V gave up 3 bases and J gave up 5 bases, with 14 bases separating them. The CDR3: CASSSGLLEETQYF. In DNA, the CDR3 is TGCGCCAGCAGCTCGGGACTCCTGGAGGAGACCCAGTACTTC.

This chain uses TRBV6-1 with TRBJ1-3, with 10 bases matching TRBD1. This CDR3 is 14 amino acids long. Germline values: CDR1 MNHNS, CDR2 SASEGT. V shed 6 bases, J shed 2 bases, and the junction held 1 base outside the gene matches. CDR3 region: CASRTGGTGNTIYF. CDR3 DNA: TGTGCCAGCAGGACAGGGGGCACTGGAAACACCATATATTTT.

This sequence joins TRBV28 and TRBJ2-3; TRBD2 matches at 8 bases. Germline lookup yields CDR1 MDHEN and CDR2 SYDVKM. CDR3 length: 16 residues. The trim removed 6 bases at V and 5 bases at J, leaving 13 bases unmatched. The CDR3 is CASSPLGAREVDTQYF. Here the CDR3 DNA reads TGTGCCAGCAGCCCGCTAGGTGCGCGGGAGGTAGATACGCAGTATTTT.

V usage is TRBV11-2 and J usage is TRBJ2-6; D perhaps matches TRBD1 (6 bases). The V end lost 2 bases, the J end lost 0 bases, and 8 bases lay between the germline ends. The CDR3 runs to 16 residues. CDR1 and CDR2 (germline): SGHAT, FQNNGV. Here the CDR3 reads CASSLIGGSGANVLTF. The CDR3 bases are TGTGCCAGCAGCTTAATAGGGGGCTCTGGGGCCAACGTCCTGACTTTC.

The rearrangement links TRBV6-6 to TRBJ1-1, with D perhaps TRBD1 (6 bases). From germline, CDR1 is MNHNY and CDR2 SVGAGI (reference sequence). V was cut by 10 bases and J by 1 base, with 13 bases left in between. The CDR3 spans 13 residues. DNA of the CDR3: TGTGCCACTGCAGTGGGACAGAACACTGAAGCTTTCTTT. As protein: CATAVGQNTEAFF.

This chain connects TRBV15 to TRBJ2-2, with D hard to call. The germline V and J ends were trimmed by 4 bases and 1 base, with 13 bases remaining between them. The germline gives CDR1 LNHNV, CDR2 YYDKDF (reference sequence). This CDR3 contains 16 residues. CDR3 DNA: TGTGCCACCAGCACCAGTTCTTTCCTGAACACCGGGGAGCTGTTTTTT. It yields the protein CATSTSSFLNTGELFF. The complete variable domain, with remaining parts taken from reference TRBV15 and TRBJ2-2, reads DAMVIQNPRYQVTQFGKPVTLSCSQTLNHNVMYWYQQKSSQAPKLLFHYYDKDFNNEADTPDNFQSRRPNTSFCFLDIRSPGLGDTAMYLCATSTSSFLNTGELFFGEGSRLTVL.

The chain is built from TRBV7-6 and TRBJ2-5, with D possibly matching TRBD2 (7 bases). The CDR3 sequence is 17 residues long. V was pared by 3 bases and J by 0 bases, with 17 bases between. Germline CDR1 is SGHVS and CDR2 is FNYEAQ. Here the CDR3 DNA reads TGTGCCAGCAGCTTTCGAGGAGGGAGGGGGTACCAAGAGACCCAGTACTTC. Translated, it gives CASSFRGGRGYQETQYF. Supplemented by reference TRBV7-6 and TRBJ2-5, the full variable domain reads GAGVSQSPRYKVTKRGQDVALRCDPISGHVSLYWYRQALGQGPEFLTYFNYEAQQDKSGLPNDRFSAERPEGSISTLTIQRTEQRDSAMYRCASSFRGGRGYQETQYFGPGTRLLVL.

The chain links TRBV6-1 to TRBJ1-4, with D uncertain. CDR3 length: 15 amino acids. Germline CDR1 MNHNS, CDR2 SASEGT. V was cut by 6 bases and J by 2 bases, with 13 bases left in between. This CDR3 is CASRAGGPTNEKLFF. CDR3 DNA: TGTGCCAGCAGGGCGGGAGGGCCCACTAATGAAAAACTGTTTTTT.

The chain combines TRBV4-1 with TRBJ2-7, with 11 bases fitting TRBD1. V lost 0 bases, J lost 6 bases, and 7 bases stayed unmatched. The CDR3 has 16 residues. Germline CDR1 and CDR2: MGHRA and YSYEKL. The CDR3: CASSQDMVGQGAEQYF. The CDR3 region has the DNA TGCGCCAGCAGCCAAGATATGGTAGGACAGGGGGCCGAGCAGTACTTC.

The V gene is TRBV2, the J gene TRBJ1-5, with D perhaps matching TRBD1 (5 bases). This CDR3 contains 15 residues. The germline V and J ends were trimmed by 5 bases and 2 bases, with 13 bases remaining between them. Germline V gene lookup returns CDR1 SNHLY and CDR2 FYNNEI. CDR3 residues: CASSSTGTGNQPQHF. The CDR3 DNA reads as TGTGCCAGCAGTTCTACAGGAACTGGCAATCAGCCCCAGCATTTT.

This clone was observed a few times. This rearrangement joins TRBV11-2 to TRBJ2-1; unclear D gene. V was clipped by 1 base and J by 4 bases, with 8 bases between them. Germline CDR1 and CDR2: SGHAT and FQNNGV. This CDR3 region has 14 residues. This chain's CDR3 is CASSLGQPYNEQFF. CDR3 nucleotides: TGTGCCAGCAGCTTAGGGCAGCCTTACAATGAGCAGTTCTTC.